This T cell receptor (beta chain) was observed in a study of blood T cell repertoires in COVID-19. Clones were sequenced by immunoSEQ multiplex PCR, and TCRdb holds only the in-frame ones, with some missing. The sample yields around 480,000 clones, 87% seen once. Cohort 3 donors were reported recovered after two negative PCRs, clearance, or symptom resolution. The V gene's germline CDR1 is SGHAT and CDR2 FQNNGV. CDR3 length equals 12 residues. V was shortened by 4 bases and J by 4 bases, with 7 bases between the two germline ends. The sequence derives from a woman under 30 who had recovered from COVID-19. The material sequenced was PBMCs or T cells enriched from blood (not recorded which). The chain is built from TRBV11-2 and TRBJ1-1; D uncertain. CDR3: CASSSSGTEAFF. The CDR3 DNA sequence: TGTGCCAGCAGCTCTTCGGGCACTGAAGCTTTCTTT.